This T cell receptor beta chain was recovered during a study of metastatic and nonmetastatic thyroid tumors. About this clone: A junction boundary mismatches the germline segment, possibly from a read error.

TCRdb re-called the PCR reads with MiXCR. The table has roughly 83,000 clones, about 15% seen once. Each patient came to thyroid surgery without any prior treatment (of any kind). This CDR3 has 19 residues. CDR1 is SGHAT, CDR2 FQDESV, per germline (reference sequence). The receptor was isolated from a female donor with papillary thyroid cancer or a benign thyroid nodule (not recorded which). Some clones in this sample may be carry-over from other donors' samples. The rearrangement joins TRBV11-1 to TRBJ2-5, with D perhaps TRBD2 (5 bases). The specimen sequenced was blood. The CDR3 DNA reads TGTGCCAGCAGCTTAAAGAGGTTTCCGGGGTCCCCGTACCAAGACACCCAGTACTTC. Residues: CASSLKRFPGSPYQDTQYF. Based on the CDR3 plus reference TRBV11-1 and TRBJ2-5, the full variable domain is EAEVAQSPRYKITEKSQAVAFWCDPISGHATLYWYRQILGQGPELLVQFQDESVVDDSQLPKDRFSAERLKGVDSTLKIQPAELGDSAMYLCASSLKRFPGSPYQDTQYFGPGTRLLVL.